A single sample gave rise to the 12 T cell receptor beta chains below, sequenced in a study of blood T cell repertoires in COVID-19. Libraries were prepared by immunoSEQ multiplex PCR; TCRdb keeps only in-frame clonotypes and omits some of them. The sample records 200,000 to 250,000 clones, around 84% being singletons. Sequences were obtained from peripheral blood. The receptors stem from a man aged 30-40 years with active or convalescent COVID-19.

A single count supports this clone. The chain combines TRBV30 with TRBJ2-2; TRBD2 matches 10 bases. CDR1 and CDR2 from the germline V gene are GTSNPN and SVGIG (reference sequence). This CDR3 spans 15 amino acids. Trimming cost V 2 bases and J 1 base; bases outside gene matches: 1. The CDR3 loop reads CAWSPSGGNTGELFF. In nucleotides, the CDR3 is TGTGCCTGGAGTCCTAGCGGGGGGAACACCGGGGAGCTGTTTTTT.

The V and J genes are TRBV28 and TRBJ2-3, with unresolved D. V lost 6 bases and J lost 0, with 13 bases in between. Looked up from germline, CDR1 is MDHEN and CDR2 is SYDVKM. The CDR3 sequence is 15 residues long. The CDR3 DNA follows: TGTGCCAGCAGCCGACGACAACTTAGCACAGATACGCAGTATTTT. It translates to CASSRRQLSTDTQYF.

This clone was found once. This chain links TRBV7-8 with TRBJ1-5; D possibly corresponds to TRBD1 (6 bases). The V end was cut by 3 bases, the J end by 4 bases, with 10 bases between. The CDR3 loop spans 14 amino acids. CDR1 is SGHVS, CDR2 FQNEAQ, per germline. This CDR3 is CASSLGTTNQPQHF. In DNA, the CDR3 is TGTGCCAGCAGCTTGGGGACAACGAATCAGCCCCAGCATTTT.

The V gene is TRBV12-3 or TRBV12-4, the J gene TRBJ2-1; D might be TRBD1 (6 bases). V lost 3 bases and J 7 bases, leaving 10 bases between the germline ends. This CDR3 region has 13 residues. CDR3 region: CASSFTRGNEQFF. DNA for the CDR3: TGTGCCAGCAGTTTCACCAGGGGAAATGAGCAGTTCTTC.

This clone was counted many times. The same CDR3 is also encoded by other DNA sequences in this sample. This sequence joins TRBV6-4 and TRBJ2-3; TRBD2 matches at 7 bases. The CDR3 length is 14 residues. In germline, CDR1 is MRHNA, CDR2 SNTAGT. After removal of 2 bases from V and 1 base from J, the junction contained 0 bases not matched to a gene. The CDR3 loop reads CASSDSGGTDTQYF. CDR3 nucleotide sequence: TGTGCCAGCAGTGACAGCGGGGGCACAGATACGCAGTATTTT.

The chain links TRBV5-5 to TRBJ2-1; the D gene is possibly TRBD1 (8 bases). The CDR3 is made up of 11 amino acids. Germline V CDR1 and CDR2: SGHKS, YYEKEE (reference sequence). The germline V and J ends were trimmed by 3 bases and 15 bases, with 13 bases remaining between them. The CDR3 sequence: CASSSTGEGFF. The DNA of the CDR3 is TGTGCCAGCAGCTCGACAGGGGAGGGGTTCTTC.

V gene TRBV28 combines with J gene TRBJ2-1; 7 bases line up with TRBD1. The CDR3 covers 14 residues. Trimming at V came to 2 bases and at J to 8 bases, leaving 6 bases not matched to a gene. Looked up from germline, CDR1 is MDHEN and CDR2 is SYDVKM. The CDR3 DNA is TGTGCCAGCAGTTTAAGAACAGGGGTTGATGAGCAGTTCTTC. Encoded protein: CASSLRTGVDEQFF.

The chain carries TRBV6-5 and TRBJ1-4; TRBD1 aligns across 8 bases. This CDR3 is built from 14 residues. The V gene end was trimmed by 2 bases and the J gene end by 7 bases; junction bases not matched to a gene: 3. In germline, CDR1 is MNHEY, CDR2 SVGAGI. The chain's CDR3 is CASSYGQGGEKLFF. In DNA form, the CDR3 reads TGTGCCAGCAGTTACGGACAGGGAGGTGAAAAACTGTTTTTT.

This chain links TRBV24-1 with TRBJ2-3, with D perhaps TRBD2 (6 bases). Germline V gene sequence: CDR1 KGHDR, CDR2 SFDVKD. Trimming pared 0 bases from V and 1 base from J, leaving 10 bases between. CDR3 size: 16 residues. This CDR3 is CATSDLLRDGTDTQYF. The CDR3 DNA reads as TGTGCCACCAGTGATTTGTTGCGGGACGGCACAGATACGCAGTATTTT.

The rearrangement links TRBV4-3 to TRBJ1-1, with D hard to call. The V end was cut by 0 bases, the J end by 1 base, with 12 bases between. Germline V gives CDR1 LGHNA, CDR2 YSLEER. The CDR3 runs to 16 residues. CDR3 amino acids: CASSQDGWGENTEAFF. DNA for the CDR3: TGCGCCAGCAGCCAAGATGGGTGGGGAGAGAACACTGAAGCTTTCTTT.

The chain combines TRBV12-3 or TRBV12-4 with TRBJ2-5, with 9 bases fitting TRBD2. The V segment lost 9 bases and the J segment 7 bases; nucleotides outside the gene matches: 6. This CDR3 region has 12 residues. The CDR3 nucleotides read TGTGCCAGTTTGACAGCGGGGGGGACCCAGTACTTC. It translates to CASLTAGGTQYF.

The V and J genes are TRBV4-3 and TRBJ1-2; D is ambiguous. Germline V gene sequence: CDR1 LGHNA, CDR2 YSLEER. Trimming removed 1 base at V and 1 base at J, with 7 bases between. This CDR3 spans 14 amino acids. The CDR3 DNA follows: TGCGCCAGCAGCCAAGGTTACAGTAACTATGGCTACACCTTC. Translated: CASSQGYSNYGYTF.